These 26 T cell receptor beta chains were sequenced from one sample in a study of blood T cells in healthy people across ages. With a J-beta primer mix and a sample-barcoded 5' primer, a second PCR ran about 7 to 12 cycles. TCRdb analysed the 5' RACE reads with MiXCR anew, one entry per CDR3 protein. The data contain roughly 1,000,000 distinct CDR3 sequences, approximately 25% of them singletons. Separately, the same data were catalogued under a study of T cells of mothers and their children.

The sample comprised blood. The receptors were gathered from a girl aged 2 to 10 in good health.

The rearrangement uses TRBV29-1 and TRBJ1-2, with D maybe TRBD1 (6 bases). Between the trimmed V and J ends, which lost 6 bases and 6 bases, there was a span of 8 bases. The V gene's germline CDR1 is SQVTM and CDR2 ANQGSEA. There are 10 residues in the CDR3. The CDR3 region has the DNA TGCAGCGTGCAGGGGAATGGCTACACCTTC. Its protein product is CSVQGNGYTF.

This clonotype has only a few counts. The CDR3 sequence: CSAETGSYEQYF. CDR3 coding DNA: TGCAGTGCAGAGACAGGATCCTACGAGCAGTACTTC. The chain links TRBV20-1 to TRBJ2-7, with TRBD1 as a possible D gene (6 bases). V lost 6 bases and J 1 base, leaving 10 bases between the germline ends. The CDR3 sequence is 12 residues long. In germline, CDR1 is DFQATT, CDR2 SNEGSKA (reference sequence).

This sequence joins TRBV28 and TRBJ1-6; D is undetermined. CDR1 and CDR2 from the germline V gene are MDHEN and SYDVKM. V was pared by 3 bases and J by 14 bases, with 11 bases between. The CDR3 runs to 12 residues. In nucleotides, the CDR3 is TGTGCCAGCAGTTTCTCCAGACCGGCCCTCCACTTT. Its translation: CASSFSRPALHF. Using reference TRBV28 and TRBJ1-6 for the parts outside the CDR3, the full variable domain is DVKVTQSSRYLVKRTGEKVFLECVQDMDHENMFWYRQDPGLGLRLIYFSYDVKMKEKGDIPEGYSVSREKKERFSLILESASTNQTSMYLCASSFSRPALHFGNGTRLTVT.

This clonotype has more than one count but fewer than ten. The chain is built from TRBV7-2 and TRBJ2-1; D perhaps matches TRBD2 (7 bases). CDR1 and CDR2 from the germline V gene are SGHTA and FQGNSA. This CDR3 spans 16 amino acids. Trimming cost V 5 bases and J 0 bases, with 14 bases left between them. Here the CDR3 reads CASSASGGLSYNEQFF. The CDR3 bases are TGTGCCAGCAGCGCTTCGGGGGGCCTCTCCTACAATGAGCAGTTCTTC.

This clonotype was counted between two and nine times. This CDR3 reads CASSGDPLFDEQYF. CDR3 coding DNA: TGTGCCAGCAGTGGGGACCCCCTTTTTGATGAGCAGTACTTC. The chain has TRBV25-1 and TRBJ2-1; D possibly matches TRBD1 or TRBD2 (5 bases each). The DNA end lines up better with TRBJ2-7; the J call may be wrong. This CDR3 has 14 residues. CDR1 is MGHDK and CDR2 is SYGVNS in the germline V gene.

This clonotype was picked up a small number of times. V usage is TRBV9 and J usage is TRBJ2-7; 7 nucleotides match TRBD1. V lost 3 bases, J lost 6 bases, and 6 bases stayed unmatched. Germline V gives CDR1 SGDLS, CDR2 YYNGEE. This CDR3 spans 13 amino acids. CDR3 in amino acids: CASSEGAAGEQYF. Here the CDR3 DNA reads TGTGCCAGCAGCGAGGGGGCGGCGGGCGAGCAGTACTTC.

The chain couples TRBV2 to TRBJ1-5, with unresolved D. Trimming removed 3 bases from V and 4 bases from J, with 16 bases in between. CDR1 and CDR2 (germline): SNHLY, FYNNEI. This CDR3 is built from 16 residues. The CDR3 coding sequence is TGTGCCAGCAGTGATTTTAGAAGGGCCCCTAATCAGCCCCAGCATTTT. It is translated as CASSDFRRAPNQPQHF.

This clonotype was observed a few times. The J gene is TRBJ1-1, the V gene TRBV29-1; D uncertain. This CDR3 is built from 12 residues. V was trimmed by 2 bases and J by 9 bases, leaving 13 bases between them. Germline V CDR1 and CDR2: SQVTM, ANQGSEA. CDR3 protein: CSVERAFPQAFF. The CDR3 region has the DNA TGCAGCGTTGAAAGAGCTTTTCCCCAAGCTTTCTTT.

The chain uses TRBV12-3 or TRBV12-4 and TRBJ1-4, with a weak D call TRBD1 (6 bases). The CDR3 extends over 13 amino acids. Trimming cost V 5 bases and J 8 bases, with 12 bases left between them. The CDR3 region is CASSPGTPEKLFF. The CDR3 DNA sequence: TGTGCCAGCAGTCCAGGGACACCGGAAAAACTGTTTTTT.

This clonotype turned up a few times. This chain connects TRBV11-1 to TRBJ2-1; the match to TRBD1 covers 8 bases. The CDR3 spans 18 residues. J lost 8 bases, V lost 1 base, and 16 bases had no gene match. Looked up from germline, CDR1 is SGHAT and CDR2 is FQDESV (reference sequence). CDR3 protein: CASSLGFRGTGLVDEQFF. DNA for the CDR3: TGTGCCAGCAGCTTAGGGTTTAGGGGGACAGGCCTTGTCGATGAGCAGTTCTTC.

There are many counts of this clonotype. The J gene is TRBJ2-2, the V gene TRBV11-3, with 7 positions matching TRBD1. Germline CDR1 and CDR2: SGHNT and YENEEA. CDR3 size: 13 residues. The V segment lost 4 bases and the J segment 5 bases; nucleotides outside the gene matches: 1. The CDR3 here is CASSSGGTGELFF. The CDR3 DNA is TGTGCCAGCAGCTCAGGGGGAACCGGGGAGCTGTTTTTT.

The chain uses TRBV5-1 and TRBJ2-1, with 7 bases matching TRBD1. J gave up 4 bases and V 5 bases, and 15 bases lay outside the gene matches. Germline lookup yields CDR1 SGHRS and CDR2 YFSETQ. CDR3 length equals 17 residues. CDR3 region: CASSYETQGVLYNEQFF. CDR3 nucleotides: TGCGCCAGCAGTTATGAGACCCAGGGGGTCTTGTACAATGAGCAGTTCTTC.

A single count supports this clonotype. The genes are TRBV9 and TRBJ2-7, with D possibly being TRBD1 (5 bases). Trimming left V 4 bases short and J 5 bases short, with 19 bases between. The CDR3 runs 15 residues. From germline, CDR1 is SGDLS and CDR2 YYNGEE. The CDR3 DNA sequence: TGTGCCAGCAGCCCCCCCTCCCAGGGATTCGACGAGCAGTACTTC. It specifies CASSPPSQGFDEQYF. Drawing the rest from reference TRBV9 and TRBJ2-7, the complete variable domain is DSGVTQTPKHLITATGQRVTLRCSPRSGDLSVYWYQQSLDQGLQFLIQYYNGEERAKGNILERFSAQQFPDLHSELNLSSLELGDSALYFCASSPPSQGFDEQYFGPGTRLTVT.

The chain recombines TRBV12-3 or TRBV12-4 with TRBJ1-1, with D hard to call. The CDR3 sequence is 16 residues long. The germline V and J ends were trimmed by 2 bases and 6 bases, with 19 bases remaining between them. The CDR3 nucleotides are TGTGCCAGCAGTTTAAGGTGGGGTGTAAAGGAATCTGAAGCTTTCTTT. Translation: CASSLRWGVKESEAFF.

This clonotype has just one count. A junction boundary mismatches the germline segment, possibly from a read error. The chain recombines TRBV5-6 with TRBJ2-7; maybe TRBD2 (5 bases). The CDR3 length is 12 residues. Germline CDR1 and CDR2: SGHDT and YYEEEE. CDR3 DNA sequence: TGTGCCAGCAGCTTGGCTTCCGCTAGCAAGATCTTC. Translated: CASSLASASKIF.

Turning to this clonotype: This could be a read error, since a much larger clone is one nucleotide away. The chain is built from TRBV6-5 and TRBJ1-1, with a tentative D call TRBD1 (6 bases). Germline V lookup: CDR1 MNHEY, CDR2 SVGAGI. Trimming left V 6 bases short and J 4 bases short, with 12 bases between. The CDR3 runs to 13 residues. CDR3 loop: CASRQGGSTEAFF. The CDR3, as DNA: TGTGCCAGCAGACAGGGTGGGAGCACTGAAGCTTTCTTT.

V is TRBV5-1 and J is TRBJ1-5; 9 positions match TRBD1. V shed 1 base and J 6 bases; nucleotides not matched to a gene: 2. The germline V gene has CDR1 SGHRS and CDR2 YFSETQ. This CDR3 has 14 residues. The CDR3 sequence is CASSLTGGRQPQHF. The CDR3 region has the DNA TGCGCCAGCAGCTTGACAGGGGGCCGTCAGCCCCAGCATTTT. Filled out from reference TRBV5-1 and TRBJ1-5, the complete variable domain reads KAGVTQTPRYLIKTRGQQVTLSCSPISGHRSVSWYQQTPGQGLQFLFEYFSETQRNKGNFPGRFSGRQFSNSRSEMNVSTLELGDSALYLCASSLTGGRQPQHFGDGTRLSIL.

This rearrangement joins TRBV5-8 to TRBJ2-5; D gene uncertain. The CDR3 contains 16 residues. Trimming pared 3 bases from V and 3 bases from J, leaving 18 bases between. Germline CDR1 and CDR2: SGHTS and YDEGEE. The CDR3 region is CASSWVTGLGEETQYF. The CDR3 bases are TGTGCCAGCAGCTGGGTTACGGGCCTCGGTGAAGAGACCCAGTACTTC.

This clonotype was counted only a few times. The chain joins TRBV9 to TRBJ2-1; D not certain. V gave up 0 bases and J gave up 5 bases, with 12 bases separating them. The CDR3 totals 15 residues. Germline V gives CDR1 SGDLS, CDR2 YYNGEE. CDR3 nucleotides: TGTGCCAGCAGCGTAGTCGGTAACCCTCACAATGAGCAGTTCTTC. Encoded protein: CASSVVGNPHNEQFF.

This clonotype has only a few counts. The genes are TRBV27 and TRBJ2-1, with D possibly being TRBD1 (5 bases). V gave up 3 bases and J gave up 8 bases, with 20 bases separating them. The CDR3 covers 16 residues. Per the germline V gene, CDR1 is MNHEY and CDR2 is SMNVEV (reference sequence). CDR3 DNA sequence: TGTGCCAGCAGTTTCACCCAGGGTTCCATAGCCCATGAGCAGTTCTTC. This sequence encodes CASSFTQGSIAHEQFF.

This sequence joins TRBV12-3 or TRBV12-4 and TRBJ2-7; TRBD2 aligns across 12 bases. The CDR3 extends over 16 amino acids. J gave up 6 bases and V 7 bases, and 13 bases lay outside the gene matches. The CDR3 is CASTMTSGGFYGEQYF. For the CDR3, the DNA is TGTGCCAGCACCATGACTAGCGGGGGCTTCTACGGCGAGCAGTACTTC.

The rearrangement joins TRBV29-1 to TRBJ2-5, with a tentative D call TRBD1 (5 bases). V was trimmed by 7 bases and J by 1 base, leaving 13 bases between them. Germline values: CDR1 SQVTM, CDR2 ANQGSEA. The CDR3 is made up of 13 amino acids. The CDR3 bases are TGCAGCGCCCTTAGGGGCCTCCAAGAGACCCAGTACTTC. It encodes CSALRGLQETQYF.

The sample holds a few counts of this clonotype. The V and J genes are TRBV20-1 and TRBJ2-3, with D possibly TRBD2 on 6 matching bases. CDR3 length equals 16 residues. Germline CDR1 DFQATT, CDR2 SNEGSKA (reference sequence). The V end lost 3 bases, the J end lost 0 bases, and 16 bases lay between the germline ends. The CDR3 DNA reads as TGCAGTGCTAGTGGCCGGAGGGGCGGAAGCACAGATACGCAGTATTTT. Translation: CSASGRRGGSTDTQYF.

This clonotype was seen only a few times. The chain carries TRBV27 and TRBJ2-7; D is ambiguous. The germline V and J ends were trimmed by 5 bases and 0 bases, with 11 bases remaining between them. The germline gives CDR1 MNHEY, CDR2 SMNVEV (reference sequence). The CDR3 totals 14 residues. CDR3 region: CASSGWNSSYEQYF. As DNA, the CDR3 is TGTGCCAGCAGTGGCTGGAATAGCTCCTACGAGCAGTACTTC.

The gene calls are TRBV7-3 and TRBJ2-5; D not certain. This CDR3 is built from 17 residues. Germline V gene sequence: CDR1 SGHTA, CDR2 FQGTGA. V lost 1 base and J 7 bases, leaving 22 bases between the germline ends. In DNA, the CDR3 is TGTGCCAGCAGCTTAAACCTTCGTGGTGGTCGGACGGGGACCCAGTACTTC. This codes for CASSLNLRGGRTGTQYF.

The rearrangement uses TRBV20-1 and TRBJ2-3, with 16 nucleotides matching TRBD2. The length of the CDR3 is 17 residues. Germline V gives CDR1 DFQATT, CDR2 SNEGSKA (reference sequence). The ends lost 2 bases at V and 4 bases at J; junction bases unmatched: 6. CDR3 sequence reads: CSARTGTSGGAPDTQYF. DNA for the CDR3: TGCAGTGCTAGAACCGGGACTAGCGGGGGGGCCCCAGATACGCAGTATTTT.